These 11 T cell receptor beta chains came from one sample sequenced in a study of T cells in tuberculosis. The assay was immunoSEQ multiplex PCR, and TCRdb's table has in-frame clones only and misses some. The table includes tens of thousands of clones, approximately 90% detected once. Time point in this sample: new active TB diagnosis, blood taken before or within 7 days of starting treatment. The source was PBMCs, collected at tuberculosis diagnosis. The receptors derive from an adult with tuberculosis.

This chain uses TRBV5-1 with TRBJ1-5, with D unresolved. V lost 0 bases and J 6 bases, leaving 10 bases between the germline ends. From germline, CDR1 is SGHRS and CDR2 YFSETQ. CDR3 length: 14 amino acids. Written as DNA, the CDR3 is TGCGCCAGCAGCTTGGACGGTGTCGGTCAGCCCCAGCATTTT. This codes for CASSLDGVGQPQHF.

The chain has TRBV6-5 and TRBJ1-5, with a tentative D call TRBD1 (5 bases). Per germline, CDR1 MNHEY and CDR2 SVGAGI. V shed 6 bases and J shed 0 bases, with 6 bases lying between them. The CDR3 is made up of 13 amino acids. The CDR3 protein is CASSGHSNQPQHF. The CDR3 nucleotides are TGTGCCAGCAGCGGACATAGCAATCAGCCCCAGCATTTT.

Here the CDR3 DNA reads TGTGCCAGCCACTCGGGAGCCGGGGCCAACGTCCTGACTTTC. This encodes CASHSGAGANVLTF. V gene TRBV2 combines with J gene TRBJ2-6, with D perhaps matching TRBD2 (6 bases). CDR1 and CDR2 from the germline V gene are SNHLY and FYNNEI. Trimming shortened V by 8 bases and J by 4 bases, and 12 bases separated the two germline ends. This CDR3 region has 14 residues.

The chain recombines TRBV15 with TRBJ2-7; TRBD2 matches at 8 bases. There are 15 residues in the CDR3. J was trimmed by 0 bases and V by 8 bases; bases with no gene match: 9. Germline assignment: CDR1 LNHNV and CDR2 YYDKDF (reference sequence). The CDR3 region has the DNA TGTGCCACCTCGCTAGGGGCGGGGGGCTCCTACGAGCAGTACTTC. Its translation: CATSLGAGGSYEQYF.

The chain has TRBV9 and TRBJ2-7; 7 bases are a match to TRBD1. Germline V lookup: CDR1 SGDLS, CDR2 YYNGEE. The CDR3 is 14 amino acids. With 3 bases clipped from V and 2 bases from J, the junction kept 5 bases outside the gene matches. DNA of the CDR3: TGTGCCAGCAGCGCCGACAGGGTCCCCTACGAGCAGTACTTC. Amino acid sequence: CASSADRVPYEQYF.

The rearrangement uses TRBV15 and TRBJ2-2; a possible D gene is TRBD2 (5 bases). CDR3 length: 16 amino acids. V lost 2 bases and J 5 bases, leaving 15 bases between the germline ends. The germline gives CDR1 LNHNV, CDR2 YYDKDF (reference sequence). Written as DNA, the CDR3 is TGTGCCACCAGCAGATCGGGAAGCGCGAGGACCGGGGAGCTGTTTTTT. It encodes CATSRSGSARTGELFF. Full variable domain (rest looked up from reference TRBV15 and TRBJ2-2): DAMVIQNPRYQVTQFGKPVTLSCSQTLNHNVMYWYQQKSSQAPKLLFHYYDKDFNNEADTPDNFQSRRPNTSFCFLDIRSPGLGDTAMYLCATSRSGSARTGELFFGEGSRLTVL.

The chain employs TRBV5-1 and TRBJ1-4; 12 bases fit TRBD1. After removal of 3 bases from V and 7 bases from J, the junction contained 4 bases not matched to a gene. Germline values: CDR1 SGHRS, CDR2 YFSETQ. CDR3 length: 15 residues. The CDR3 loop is CASSWDRGRGEKLFF. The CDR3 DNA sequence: TGCGCCAGCAGCTGGGACAGGGGGCGTGGTGAAAAACTGTTTTTT. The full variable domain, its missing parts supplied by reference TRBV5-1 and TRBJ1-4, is KAGVTQTPRYLIKTRGQQVTLSCSPISGHRSVSWYQQTPGQGLQFLFEYFSETQRNKGNFPGRFSGRQFSNSRSEMNVSTLELGDSALYLCASSWDRGRGEKLFFGSGTQLSVL.

CDR3 bases: TGCGCCAGCAGCCAAGATCCACCGTTTGGGGCCGCGAGCACAGATACGCAGTATTTT. The encoded protein is CASSQDPPFGAASTDTQYF. The chain is built from TRBV4-3 and TRBJ2-3; tentatively, D is TRBD1 (5 bases). Germline V gene data show CDR1 as LGHNA and CDR2 as YSLEER. CDR3 size: 19 residues. V gave up 0 bases and J gave up 0 bases, with 19 bases separating them.

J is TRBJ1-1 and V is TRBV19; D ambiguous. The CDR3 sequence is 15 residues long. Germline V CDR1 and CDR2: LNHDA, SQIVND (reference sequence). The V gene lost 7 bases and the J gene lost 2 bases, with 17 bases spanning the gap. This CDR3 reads CASIDNPGINTEAFF. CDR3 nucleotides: TGTGCCAGTATCGACAATCCGGGGATTAACACTGAAGCTTTCTTT.

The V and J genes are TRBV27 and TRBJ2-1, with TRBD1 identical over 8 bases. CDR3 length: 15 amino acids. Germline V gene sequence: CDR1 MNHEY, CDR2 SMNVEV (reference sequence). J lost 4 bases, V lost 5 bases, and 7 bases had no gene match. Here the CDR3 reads CASSHRGLVYNEQFF. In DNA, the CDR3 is TGTGCCAGCAGTCACAGGGGGTTGGTTTACAATGAGCAGTTCTTC.

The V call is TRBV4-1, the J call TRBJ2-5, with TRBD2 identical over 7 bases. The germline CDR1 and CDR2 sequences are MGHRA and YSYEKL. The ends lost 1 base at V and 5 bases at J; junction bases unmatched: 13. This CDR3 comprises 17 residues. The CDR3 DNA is TGCGCCAGCAGCCAAGGGGCGATTTGGAGCGGGGCCGAGACCCAGTACTTC. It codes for CASSQGAIWSGAETQYF.